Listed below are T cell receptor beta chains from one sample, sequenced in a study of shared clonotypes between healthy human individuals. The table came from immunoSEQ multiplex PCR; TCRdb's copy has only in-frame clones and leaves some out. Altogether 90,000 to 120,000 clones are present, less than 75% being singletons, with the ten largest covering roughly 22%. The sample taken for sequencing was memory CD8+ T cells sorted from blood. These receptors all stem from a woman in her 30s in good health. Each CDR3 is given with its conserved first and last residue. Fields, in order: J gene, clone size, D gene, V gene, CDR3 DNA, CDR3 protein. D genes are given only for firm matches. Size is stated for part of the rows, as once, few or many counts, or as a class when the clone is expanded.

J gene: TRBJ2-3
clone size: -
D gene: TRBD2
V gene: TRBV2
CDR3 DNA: TGTGCCAGCAGTGAAGCGGGAGGGCCTTTTAGAGATACGCAGTATTTT
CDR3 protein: CASSEAGGPFRDTQYF

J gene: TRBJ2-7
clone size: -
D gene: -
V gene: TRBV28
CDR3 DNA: TGTGCCAGCAGTTTAGCCACCGGGACAACCTACGAGCAGTACTTC
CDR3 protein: CASSLATGTTYEQYF

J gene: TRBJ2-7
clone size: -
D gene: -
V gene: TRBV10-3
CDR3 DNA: TGTGCCTTTGGTGGCAGTCCCTACGAGCAGTACTTC
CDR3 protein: CAFGGSPYEQYF

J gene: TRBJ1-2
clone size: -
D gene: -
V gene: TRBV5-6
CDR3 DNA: TGTGCCAGCAGCGAAACCGGGCAGGGAACTTGGGTCTATGGCTACACCTTC
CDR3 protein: CASSETGQGTWVYGYTF

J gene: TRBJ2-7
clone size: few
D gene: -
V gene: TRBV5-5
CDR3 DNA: TGTGCCAGCAGCTTGGCGGGGGACTGGCGCTCCTACGAGCAGTACTTC
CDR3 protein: CASSLAGDWRSYEQYF

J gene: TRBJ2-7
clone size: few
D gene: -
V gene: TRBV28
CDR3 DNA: TGTGCCAGCAGTTTAACAGCCTACGACGAGCAGTACTTC
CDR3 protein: CASSLTAYDEQYF

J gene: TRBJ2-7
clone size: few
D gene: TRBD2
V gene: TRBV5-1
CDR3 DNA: TGCGCCACCGAAGCGACTAGCGGGGGCTACGAGCAGTACTTC
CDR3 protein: CATEATSGGYEQYF

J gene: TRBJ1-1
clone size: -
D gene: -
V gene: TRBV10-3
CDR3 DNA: TGTGCCATCAGTAAGATTCCTAACACTGAAGCTTTCTTT
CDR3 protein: CAISKIPNTEAFF

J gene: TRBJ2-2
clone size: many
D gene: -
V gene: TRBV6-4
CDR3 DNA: TGTGCCAGCTCTCGGACTGGGAACACCGGGGAGCTGTTTTTT
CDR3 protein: CASSRTGNTGELFF

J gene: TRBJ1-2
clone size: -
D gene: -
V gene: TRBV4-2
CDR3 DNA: TGTGCCAGCAGCCAAGGAGAGGGGGGCTACACCTTC
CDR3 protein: CASSQGEGGYTF

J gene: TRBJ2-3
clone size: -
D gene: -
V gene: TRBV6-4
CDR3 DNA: TGTGCCAGCAGTGACTCGATCCGCCTGAGCACAGATACGCAGTATTTT
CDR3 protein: CASSDSIRLSTDTQYF

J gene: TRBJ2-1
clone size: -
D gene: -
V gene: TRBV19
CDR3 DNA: TGTGCCAGTAATAAGGGGCTCCTCTCCTACAATGAGCAGTTCTTC
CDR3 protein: CASNKGLLSYNEQFF

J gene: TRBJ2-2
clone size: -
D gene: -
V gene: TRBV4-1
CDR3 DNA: TGCGCCAGCAGCCCCAAGGGATCGGGAGTCGGTACCGGGGAGCTGTTTTTT
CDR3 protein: CASSPKGSGVGTGELFF

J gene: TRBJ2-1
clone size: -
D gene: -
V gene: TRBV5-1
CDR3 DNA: TGCGCCAGCAGCTTGGTCTTGGTGAGGTCCTACAATGAGCAGTTCTTC
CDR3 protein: CASSLVLVRSYNEQFF

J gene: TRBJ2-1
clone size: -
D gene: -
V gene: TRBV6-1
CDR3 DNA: TGTGCCAGCAGTGGTGATGGGGGCTCCTACAATGAGCAGTTCTTC
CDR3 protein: CASSGDGGSYNEQFF

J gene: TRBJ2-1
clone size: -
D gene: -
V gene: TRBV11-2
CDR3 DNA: TGTGCCAGCAGCTACCTAGGGGCTGGGGGGACCCTATCCCTTGAGCAGTTCTTC
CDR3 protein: CASSYLGAGGTLSLEQFF

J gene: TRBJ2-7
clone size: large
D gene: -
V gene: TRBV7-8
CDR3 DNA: TGTGCCAGCAGCCGTCGACTGAGTGCGGAGCAGTACTTC
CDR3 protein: CASSRRLSAEQYF

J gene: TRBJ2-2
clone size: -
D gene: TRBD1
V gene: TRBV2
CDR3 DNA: TGTGCCAGCAGTCCATCGACAGGGCGCACCGGGGAGCTGTTTTTT
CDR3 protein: CASSPSTGRTGELFF

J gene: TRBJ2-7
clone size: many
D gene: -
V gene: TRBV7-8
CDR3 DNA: TGTGCCAGCAGCTCTGGACCGGCGAACCGCTACGAGCAGTACTTC
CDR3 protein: CASSSGPANRYEQYF

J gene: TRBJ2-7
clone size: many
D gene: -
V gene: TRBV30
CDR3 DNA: TGTGCCTGGAGTGTGGGTTTAACCTACGAGCAGTACTTC
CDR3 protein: CAWSVGLTYEQYF

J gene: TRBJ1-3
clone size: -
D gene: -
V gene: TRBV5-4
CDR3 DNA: TGTGCCAGCAGCTCCGGGACACCCTCTGGAAACACCATATATTTT
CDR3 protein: CASSSGTPSGNTIYF

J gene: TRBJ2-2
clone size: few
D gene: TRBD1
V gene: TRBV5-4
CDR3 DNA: TGTGCCAGCAGCTTGGAGGGGGCCTGGGAGCTGTTTTTT
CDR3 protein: CASSLEGAWELFF

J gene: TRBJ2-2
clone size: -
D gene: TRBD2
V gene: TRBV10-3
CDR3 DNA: TGTGCCATCTTAATTGCCTCGCGGCGGGAGGGTAACACCGGGGAGCTGTTTTTT
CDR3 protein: CAILIASRREGNTGELFF

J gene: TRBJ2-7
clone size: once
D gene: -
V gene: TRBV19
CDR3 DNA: TGTGCCAGTAGTAGCTTCAGGGGCCCCTACGAGCAGTACTTC
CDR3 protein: CASSSFRGPYEQYF

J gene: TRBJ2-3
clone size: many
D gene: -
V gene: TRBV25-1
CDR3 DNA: TGTGCCAGCAGTGAAGAAGCAGATACGCAGTATTTT
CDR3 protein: CASSEEADTQYF

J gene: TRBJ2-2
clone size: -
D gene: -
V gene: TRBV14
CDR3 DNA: TGTGCCAGCAGCCTCGAGAACCGTGACCCCACCGGGGAGCTGTTTTTT
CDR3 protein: CASSLENRDPTGELFF

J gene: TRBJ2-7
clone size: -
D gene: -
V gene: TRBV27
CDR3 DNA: TGTGCCAGCAGTTTGTCAGGTCGGTACGAGCAGTACTTC
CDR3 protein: CASSLSGRYEQYF

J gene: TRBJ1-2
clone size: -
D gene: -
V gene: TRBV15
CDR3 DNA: TGTGCCACTGCCCGGATGGGGTGGTATGGCTACACCTTC
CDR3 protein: CATARMGWYGYTF

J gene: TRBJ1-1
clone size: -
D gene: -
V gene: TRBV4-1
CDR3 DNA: TGCGCCACCTCCGACAGGCTGAACACTGAAGCTTTCTTT
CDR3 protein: CATSDRLNTEAFF

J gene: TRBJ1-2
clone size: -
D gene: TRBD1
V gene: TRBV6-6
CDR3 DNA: TGTGCCAGCAGCTGGGACAGGGGGAATGGCTACACCTTC
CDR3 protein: CASSWDRGNGYTF

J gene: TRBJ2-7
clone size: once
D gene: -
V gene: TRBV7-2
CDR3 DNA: TGTGCCAGCAGCCCTTCCGGGGACACGGGCTACGAGCAGTACTTC
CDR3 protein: CASSPSGDTGYEQYF

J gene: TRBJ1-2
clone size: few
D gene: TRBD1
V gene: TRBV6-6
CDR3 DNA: TGTGCCAGCAGTCAGGGGGCGGACGGCTACACCTTC
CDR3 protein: CASSQGADGYTF

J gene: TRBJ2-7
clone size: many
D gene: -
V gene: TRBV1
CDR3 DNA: TGCACCAGCTGGCTGGCTACTACCTACGAGCAGTACTTC
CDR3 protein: CTSWLATTYEQYF

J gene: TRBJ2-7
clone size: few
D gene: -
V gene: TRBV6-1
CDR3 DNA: TGTGCCAGCAGTGAAGCTTTCCACTACGAGCAGTACTTC
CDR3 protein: CASSEAFHYEQYF

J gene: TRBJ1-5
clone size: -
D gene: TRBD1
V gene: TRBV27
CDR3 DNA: TGTGCCAGCAGTCGCCGGGACAGGGGATACGCCGATCAGCCCCAGCATTTT
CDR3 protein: CASSRRDRGYADQPQHF

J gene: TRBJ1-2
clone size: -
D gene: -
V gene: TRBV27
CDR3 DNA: TGTGCCAGCAGTCCGGGGGGGGGCTACTATGGCTACACCTTC
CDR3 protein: CASSPGGGYYGYTF

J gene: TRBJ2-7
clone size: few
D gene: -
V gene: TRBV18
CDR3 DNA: TGTGCCAGCTCATCAAAGACGACAAAGGGTTATTATGGGGGAGACGAGCAGTACTTC
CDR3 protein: CASSSKTTKGYYGGDEQYF

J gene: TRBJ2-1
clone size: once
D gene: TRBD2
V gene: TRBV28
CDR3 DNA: TGTGCCAGCAGTCCCGGGACTAGCGGGAGTTTGGGGAATGAGCAGTTCTTC
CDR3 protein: CASSPGTSGSLGNEQFF

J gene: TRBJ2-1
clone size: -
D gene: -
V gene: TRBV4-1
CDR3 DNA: TGCGCCAGCAGCCAAGATCTAGTCAACGGTGAGCAGTTCTTC
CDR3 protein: CASSQDLVNGEQFF

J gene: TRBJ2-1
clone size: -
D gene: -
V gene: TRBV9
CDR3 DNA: TGTGCCAGCAGCGTCGGCTCCGTCCATGAGCAGTTCTTC
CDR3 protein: CASSVGSVHEQFF

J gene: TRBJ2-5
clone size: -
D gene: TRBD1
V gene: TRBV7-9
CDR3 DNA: TGTGCCAGCAGATTTACAGGGGGCGAGGAGACCCAGTACTTC
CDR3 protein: CASRFTGGEETQYF

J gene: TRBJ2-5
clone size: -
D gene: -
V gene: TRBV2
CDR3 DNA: TGTGCCAGCAGTGATGTCCTAGGGATTAGGGGGGAGACCCAGTACTTC
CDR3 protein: CASSDVLGIRGETQYF

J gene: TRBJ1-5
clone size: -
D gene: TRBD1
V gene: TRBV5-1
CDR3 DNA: TGCGCCAGCAGCCAGGGGGCCGGCAATCAGCCCCAGCATTTT
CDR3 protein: CASSQGAGNQPQHF

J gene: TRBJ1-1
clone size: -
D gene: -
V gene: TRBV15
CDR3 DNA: TGTGCCACCAGCAGAGATATGTGGAACACTGAAGCTTTCTTT
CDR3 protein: CATSRDMWNTEAFF

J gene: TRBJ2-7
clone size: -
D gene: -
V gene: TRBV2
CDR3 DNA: TGTGCCAGCAGTGAAGGAGCTGTACCCTCCTACGAGCAGTACTTC
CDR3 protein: CASSEGAVPSYEQYF

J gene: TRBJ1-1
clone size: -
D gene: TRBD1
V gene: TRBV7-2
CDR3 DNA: TGTGCCAGCAGTTACAGGGGGGGCACTGAAGCTTTCTTT
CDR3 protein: CASSYRGGTEAFF

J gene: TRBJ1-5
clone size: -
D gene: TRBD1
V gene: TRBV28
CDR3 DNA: TGTGCCAGCAGTTTCTCCGGGACAGGGGATGAGAGCAATCAGCCCCAGCATTTT
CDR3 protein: CASSFSGTGDESNQPQHF

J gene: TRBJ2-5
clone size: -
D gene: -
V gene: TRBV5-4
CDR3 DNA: TGTGCCAGCAGCATGGACAGTCGGGAGACCCAGTACTTC
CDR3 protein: CASSMDSRETQYF

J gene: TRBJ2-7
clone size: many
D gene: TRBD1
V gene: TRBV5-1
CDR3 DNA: TGCGCCAGCAGCTTTCGGACAGGAGGTAACGAGCAGTACTTC
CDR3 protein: CASSFRTGGNEQYF

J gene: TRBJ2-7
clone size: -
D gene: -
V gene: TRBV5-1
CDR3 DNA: TGCGCCAGCAGCTTGGAAGGAGATTACTACGAGCAGTACTTC
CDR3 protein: CASSLEGDYYEQYF

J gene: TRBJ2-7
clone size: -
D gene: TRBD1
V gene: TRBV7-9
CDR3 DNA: TGTGCCAGCAGCTTATTAGGGACAGGGGGCTCCTACGAGCAGTACTTC
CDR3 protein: CASSLLGTGGSYEQYF

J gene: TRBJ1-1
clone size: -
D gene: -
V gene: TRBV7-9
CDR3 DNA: TGTGCCAGCAGCCCGAGAGCCGTCATGAACACTGAAGCTTTCTTT
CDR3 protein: CASSPRAVMNTEAFF

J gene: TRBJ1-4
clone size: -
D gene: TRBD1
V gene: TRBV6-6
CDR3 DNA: TGTGCCAGCAACAGGGGGGAGGAAAAACTGTTTTTT
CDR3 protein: CASNRGEEKLFF

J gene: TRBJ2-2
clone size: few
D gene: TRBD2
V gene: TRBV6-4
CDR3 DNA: TGTGCCAGCAGTGACACTAGCGGGTTAACCGGGGAGCTGTTTTTT
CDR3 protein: CASSDTSGLTGELFF

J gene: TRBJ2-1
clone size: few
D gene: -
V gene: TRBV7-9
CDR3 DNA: TGTGCCAGCAGCTTTGGACCCAATGAGCAGTTCTTC
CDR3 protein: CASSFGPNEQFF

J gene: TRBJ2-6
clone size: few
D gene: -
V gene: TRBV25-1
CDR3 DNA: TGTGCCAGCAGTGCTGGGGCCAACGTCCTGACTTTC
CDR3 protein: CASSAGANVLTF

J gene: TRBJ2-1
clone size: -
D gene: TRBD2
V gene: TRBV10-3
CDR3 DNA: TGTGCCATCAGTGGAGTCGCTAGCGGGAGAGTGGACGCCTACAATGAGCAGTTCTTC
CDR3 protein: CAISGVASGRVDAYNEQFF